Sequencing of this TCR beta chain was carried out in a study of blood T cells in healthy people across ages. In its sample, this clonotype was seen once. Its specificity is not known. Mismatch with germline at one junction end may stem from a read error. The authors ran a second PCR of about 6 to 12 cycles using a sample-barcoded 5' primer and a J-beta primer mix. Each TCR beta cDNA got a 12-nucleotide random molecular identifier. Every sample gave at least 3 million paired-end reads containing CDR3. TCRdb independently ran MiXCR on the 5' RACE reads; one entry per CDR3 protein. The data hold approximately 800,000 distinct CDR3 sequences, with 46% observed a single time. Study conclusions and caveats: Per-million-T-cell TCR beta diversity fell roughly linearly with age. A greater number of naive CD4+ cells and higher diversity distinguished long-lived donors from aged donors.

The CDR3 is 16 amino acids. Germline V gene lookup returns CDR1 DFQATT and CDR2 SNEGSKA (reference sequence). This clonotype originated in a man older than 75 in good health. V gene TRBV20-1 combines with J gene TRBJ2-1, with a possible D match to TRBD2 (5 bases). Sequencing was done on a sample of blood. CDR3 protein: CSTRDIRLTLLNEQFF. In nucleotides, the CDR3 is TGCAGTACTAGAGATATTCGGCTGACGCTTCTCAATGAGCAGTTCTTC.